Sequencing of this T cell receptor beta chain was carried out in a study of T cell changes during pregnancy in multiple sclerosis (dated by TCRdb to the late 2010s). About the study as a whole: The study examined how the T cell repertoire changed over the course of pregnancy in women with multiple sclerosis.

About this clone itself: Its antigen specificity is not known. The record has no base qualities; no much larger clone is one base away.

V is clipped by 4 bases and J by 7 bases, and the sequence between their germline boundaries is 23 bases long. The germline V gene encodes CDR1 SQVTM and CDR2 ANQGSEA. The CDR3 has 16 amino acids, counting the end cysteine and phenylalanine. Of all the DNA, just the CDR3 is kept, 48 bases in frame from base 1. The library was obtained by the immunoSEQ multiplex PCR assay. TCRdb took this table from immuneACCESS and kept in-frame rearrangements with V and J called. Such tables lack part of the clones; where checked against another copy, unresolved V genes explain under half of the gap, and the rest is unexplained. This sample comprises 35,000 to 40,000 clones, 90% of them detected only once. The ten largest clonotypes hold 0.45% to 0.7% of the sample.

Specimen: CD4+ T cells from peripheral blood mononuclear cells, collected in the second trimester of pregnancy. The rearrangement combines TRBV29-1 with TRBJ2-1; a tentative D call is TRBD2 (6 bases match). The sequence was collected from a female donor with multiple sclerosis, enrolled in a pregnancy study. In nucleotide form, the sequence is TGCAGCGTTGGTACCTCCGGGACTTCGCACCTGAATGAGCAGTTCTTC. Translated, it reads CSVGTSGTSHLNEQFF.